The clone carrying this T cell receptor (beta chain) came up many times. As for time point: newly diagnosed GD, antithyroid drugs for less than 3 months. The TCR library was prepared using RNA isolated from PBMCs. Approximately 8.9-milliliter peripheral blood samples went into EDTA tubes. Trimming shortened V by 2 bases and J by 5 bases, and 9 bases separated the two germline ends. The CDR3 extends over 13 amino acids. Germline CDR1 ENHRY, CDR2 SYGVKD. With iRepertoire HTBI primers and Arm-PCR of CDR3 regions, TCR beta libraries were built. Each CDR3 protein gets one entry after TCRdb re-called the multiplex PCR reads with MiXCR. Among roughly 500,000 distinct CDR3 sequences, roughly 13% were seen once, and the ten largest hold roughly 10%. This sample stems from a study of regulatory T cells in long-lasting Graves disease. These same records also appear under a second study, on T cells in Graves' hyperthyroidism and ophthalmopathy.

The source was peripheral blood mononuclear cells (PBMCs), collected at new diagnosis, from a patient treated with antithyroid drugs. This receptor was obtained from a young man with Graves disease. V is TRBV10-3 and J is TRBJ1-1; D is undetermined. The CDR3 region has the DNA TGTGCCATCAGTGAGCGGGTGGGAACTGAAGCTTTCTTT. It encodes CAISERVGTEAFF.